The TCR beta chain described here comes from a study of blood T cells in healthy people across ages. Points on this clonotype: The antigen is undetermined.

It was with a sample-barcoded 5' primer and a J-beta primer mix that a second PCR of roughly 7 to 12 cycles was run. TCRdb called the 5' RACE reads again in MiXCR, with one record for every CDR3 protein. The table lists 600,000 or so distinct CDR3 sequences, approximately 30% of them singletons, with roughly 14% in the top ten. Overall study results and limits: Long-lived donors had more naive CD4+ cells and higher diversity than aged donors. Researchers said unsorted PBMCs prevented a conclusive naive versus antigen-experienced comparison.

The CDR3 sequence is 16 residues long. V gave up 3 bases and J gave up 3 bases, with 14 bases separating them. CDR1 is SGHTA, CDR2 FQGNSA, per germline. The sequencing input was blood. This sequence originates from a woman of 80 years or more in good health. This chain connects TRBV7-2 to TRBJ1-4; D might be TRBD1 (6 bases). In nucleotides, the CDR3 is TGTGCCAGCAGCTTTACCACAGGGACACCTAATGAAAAACTGTTTTTT. Its protein product is CASSFTTGTPNEKLFF.